The 5 T cell receptor beta chains presented below share a single source sample, sequenced in a study of blood T cell repertoires in COVID-19. Clones were read by immunoSEQ multiplex PCR, and TCRdb kept only the in-frame ones, dropping some. The sample contains 65,000 to 90,000 clones, around 86% of which appear only once. Sequences were obtained from peripheral blood. The receptors originated from a man aged 50-59 years with active COVID-19.

This clone was picked up one time. V gene TRBV4-3 combines with J gene TRBJ2-2, with D perhaps TRBD1 (6 bases). Germline V gene sequence: CDR1 LGHNA, CDR2 YSLEER. Trimming stripped 0 bases from V and 4 bases from J, with 24 bases between. The CDR3 consists of 20 residues. CDR3 DNA: TGCGCCAGCAGCCAAGACCTAGTCGACAGGCGCCACAGGGTCACCGGGGAGCTGTTTTTT. It specifies CASSQDLVDRRHRVTGELFF.

The V and J genes are TRBV6-5 and TRBJ1-5; TRBD1 matches at 7 bases. There are 13 residues in the CDR3. The V segment lost 7 bases and the J segment 7 bases; nucleotides outside the gene matches: 7. The germline gives CDR1 MNHEY, CDR2 SVGAGI. Here the CDR3 DNA reads TGTGCCAGCAACGGACAGGACTGGCAGCCCCAGCATTTT. Its translation is CASNGQDWQPQHF.

V is TRBV13 and J is TRBJ1-6; 7 positions agree with TRBD1. This CDR3 contains 15 residues. V lost 5 bases, J lost 7 bases, and 8 bases stayed unmatched. Germline CDR1 and CDR2: PRHDT and FYEKMQ (reference sequence). CDR3 in amino acids: CASSPPGQLNSPLHF. For the CDR3, the DNA is TGTGCCAGCAGCCCTCCGGGACAGTTAAATTCACCCCTCCACTTT.

This clone was picked up a small number of times. The rearrangement uses TRBV9 and TRBJ2-3, with 10 bases fitting TRBD2. The CDR3 extends over 16 amino acids. CDR1 is SGDLS and CDR2 is YYNGEE in the germline V gene. Unmatched junction bases numbered 7, after V lost 0 bases and J lost 6 bases. The CDR3 loop is CASSVGASGGVDTQYF. The CDR3 nucleotides are TGTGCCAGCAGCGTAGGCGCTAGCGGGGGAGTGGATACGCAGTATTTT. Combining the CDR3 with reference TRBV9 and TRBJ2-3 gives the whole variable domain DSGVTQTPKHLITATGQRVTLRCSPRSGDLSVYWYQQSLDQGLQFLIQYYNGEERAKGNILERFSAQQFPDLHSELNLSSLELGDSALYFCASSVGASGGVDTQYFGPGTRLTVL.

The genes are TRBV19 and TRBJ2-2; 10 bases match TRBD2. Germline V gives CDR1 LNHDA, CDR2 SQIVND (reference sequence). The CDR3 is 14 amino acids. V lost 6 bases, J lost 4 bases, and 2 bases stayed unmatched. CDR3 sequence reads: CASRGTSVTGELFF. CDR3 sequence (DNA): TGTGCCAGTAGAGGGACTAGCGTCACCGGGGAGCTGTTTTTT.